This T cell receptor beta chain was sequenced for a study of cytomegalovirus exposure and HLA in healthy donors. Study outcomes and limitations: A further, later analysis showed that HLA-associated TCR beta chains (compared with equally common others) were more clonally expanded. The authors enumerated some 160 TCR beta chains as linked to cytomegalovirus. Reports indicate that TCR beta sequences accurately predicted the HLA-A and HLA-B alleles of most subjects. Accounts indicate the classifier identified cytomegalovirus status with strong specificity and sensitivity.

This clone appeared a few times. Its specificity is unknown. Trimming at V came to 3 bases and at J to 6 bases, leaving 7 bases not matched to a gene. The CDR3 totals 14 residues. Germline V CDR1 and CDR2: MDHEN, SYDVKM. Researchers ran the PCR with 60 Vbeta and 13 Jbeta primers. Clones were read by immunoSEQ multiplex PCR, and TCRdb kept only the in-frame ones, dropping some. In the table there are about 110,000 clones, under 85% of which are singletons. The source of this sequence is a man aged 35 to 55 in good health and CMV-seronegative. Source material: PBMCs. This chain joins TRBV28 and TRBJ1-2; 7 nucleotides line up with TRBD1. The chain's CDR3 is CASSLEDRPHGYTF. The DNA for the CDR3 is TGTGCCAGCAGTTTGGAGGACAGGCCGCATGGCTACACCTTC.